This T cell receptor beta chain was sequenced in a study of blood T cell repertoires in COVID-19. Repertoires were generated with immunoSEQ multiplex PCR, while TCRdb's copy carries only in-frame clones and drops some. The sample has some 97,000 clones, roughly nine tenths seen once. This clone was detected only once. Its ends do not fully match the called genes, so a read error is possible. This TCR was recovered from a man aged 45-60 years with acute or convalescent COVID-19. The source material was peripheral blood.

Here the CDR3 reads CASRTTTGPNSDEQYF. As DNA, the CDR3 is TGTGCCAGCAGGACGACCACAGGGCCGAACTCCGACGAGCAGTACTTC. V is TRBV7-9 and J is TRBJ2-7; a possible D gene is TRBD1 (6 bases). Germline V lookup: CDR1 SEHNR, CDR2 FQNEAQ (reference sequence). This CDR3 contains 16 residues.